This T cell receptor (beta chain) was sequenced for a study of blood T cell repertoires in COVID-19. Study details: COVID-19 samples, acute and convalescent, were from the United States, Italy and Spain.

How the authors handled the data: Amplification of reference gene primers was used by the study to estimate nucleated cell counts. Sequenced by immunoSEQ multiplex PCR; TCRdb stores in-frame clones only, minus some. V and J calls and clone size are given by that table; D and trimming were obtained from the DNA. The sample records about 220,000 clones, 75% to 90% being singletons. The V gene end was trimmed by 3 bases and the J gene end by 12 bases; junction bases not matched to a gene: 8. The CDR3 loop spans 13 amino acids. The germline gives CDR1 LNHDA, CDR2 SQIVND (reference sequence). J is TRBJ1-5 and V is TRBV19; 7 positions agree with TRBD1. The sequencing input was peripheral blood. This TCR was recovered from a man between 40 and 49 years old with acute or convalescent COVID-19. The CDR3 sequence: CASSIDRDAFQHF. DNA of the CDR3: TGTGCCAGTAGTATTGACAGGGATGCTTTCCAGCATTTT.